This entry features one T cell receptor (beta chain) sequence. V was clipped by 1 base and J by 4 bases; unmatched bases: 3. The CDR3 has 15 amino acids. The germline CDR1 and CDR2 sequences are MDHEN and SYDVKM. The source of the sample is a study of OX40 agonist ivuxolimab in advanced cancers. Only in-frame clones appear in the TCRdb table, and some are missing; sequencing was by immunoSEQ multiplex PCR. The sample shows tens of thousands of clones, about 85% of them seen only once. The source was CD4+ or CD8+ T cells sorted from blood, collected in a trial of the OX40 agonist ivuxolimab. The V and J genes are TRBV28 and TRBJ2-1; 8 nucleotides align to TRBD2. The source is an adult with an advanced solid tumor such as melanoma, head and neck, liver or kidney cancer. The CDR3 sequence is CASSLFPSGYNEQFF. CDR3 sequence (DNA): TGTGCCAGCAGTTTATTCCCTAGCGGGTACAATGAGCAGTTCTTC.